This entry features one T cell receptor beta chain sequence. This sample stems from a study of cytomegalovirus exposure and HLA in healthy donors. The PCR ran on 60 Vbeta and 13 Jbeta primers. The table came from immunoSEQ multiplex PCR; TCRdb's copy has only in-frame clones and leaves some out. The sample contains about 170,000 clones, roughly 67% of which appear only once. This CDR3 comprises 12 residues. Trimming shortened V by 5 bases and J by 0 bases, and 5 bases separated the two germline ends. Per the germline V gene, CDR1 is GTSNPN and CDR2 is SVGIG (reference sequence). The source of this sequence is a young woman in good health and CMV-seropositive. Sequencing was done on a sample of PBMCs. The chain carries TRBV30 and TRBJ1-3, with a possible D match to TRBD1 (5 bases). The chain's CDR3 is CAWDSSGNTIYF. The CDR3 region has the DNA TGTGCCTGGGACAGCTCTGGAAACACCATATATTTT.